Listed below are T cell receptor beta chains from one sample, sequenced in a study of Graves' ophthalmopathy and Graves' hyperthyroidism. TCRdb itself ran the multiplex PCR reads through MiXCR, one entry per CDR3 protein. The repertoire consists of about 220,000 distinct CDR3 sequences, with 20% to 25% occurring once and the leading ten covering roughly 42%. The sequenced material came from peripheral blood. Source of these receptors: a woman aged 50 to 60 with Graves' ophthalmopathy. The CDR3 runs from the conserved cysteine through the conserved F or W. A D gene is named only where the DNA matches it firmly. The size field is filled for only some rows; it gives once, few, many or a size class.

CASSRDTRGYTF	TGTGCCAGCAGTCGGGACACTCGGGGCTACACCTTC	many	TRBJ1-2	TRBV2	NA
CASSLVYGESYEQYF	TGTGCCAGCAGCTTAGTCTACGGGGAATCCTACGAGCAGTACTTC	NA	TRBJ2-7	TRBV11-2	NA
CASSTRDRGLLSSYEQYF	TGTGCCAGCAGTACCCGGGACAGGGGGCTATTGAGCTCCTACGAGCAGTACTTC	many	TRBJ2-7	TRBV6-2/TRBV6-3	TRBD1
CASSKRDRVVSVGSQYF	TGTGCCAGTAGCAAGCGGGACAGGGTCGTAAGTGTGGGGTCCCAGTACTTC	NA	TRBJ2-5	TRBV19	TRBD1
CASSATGGSGQPQHF	TGTGCCAGCAGCGCCACGGGGGGCTCCGGACAGCCCCAGCATTTT	NA	TRBJ1-5	TRBV12-3/TRBV12-4	NA
CAWSEGQGRKDEQYF	TGTGCCTGGAGCGAGGGGCAGGGGAGAAAGGACGAGCAGTACTTC	many	TRBJ2-7	TRBV30	NA
CATRAGRTGELFF	TGTGCCACCAGAGCGGGACGGACCGGGGAGCTGTTTTTT	many	TRBJ2-2	TRBV6-1	TRBD2
CASSPRRADSGNTIFF	TGTGCCAGCAGTCCCCGACGGGCCGACTCTGGAAACACCATATTTTTT	once	TRBJ1-3	TRBV28	NA
CASSLEGAATEAFF	TGCGCCAGCAGCTTGGAGGGGGCAGCCACTGAAGCTTTCTTT	few	TRBJ1-1	TRBV5-1	TRBD1
CATSDPWQGETQYF	TGTGCCACCAGTGACCCATGGCAGGGAGAGACCCAGTACTTC	many	TRBJ2-5	TRBV24-1	NA
CASSLSGGSLETQYF	TGCGCCAGCAGCTTGTCTGGTGGCTCCCTAGAGACCCAGTACTTC	many	TRBJ2-5	TRBV5-1	NA
CAFRRASTGELFF	TGTGCTTTCCGCAGGGCGTCCACCGGGGAGCTGTTTTTT	many	TRBJ2-2	TRBV12-3/TRBV12-4	NA
CASSPGTGTGSYEQYF	TGTGCCAGCAGCCCCGGGACCGGGACAGGGAGCTACGAGCAGTACTTC	once	TRBJ2-7	TRBV13	TRBD1
CASSLTDEETQYF	TGTGCCAGCAGCTTGACTGACGAGGAGACCCAGTACTTC	many	TRBJ2-5	TRBV11-2	NA
CASSERVTEAFF	TGTGCCAGCAGTGAAAGGGTCACTGAAGCTTTCTTT	many	TRBJ1-1	TRBV6-1	NA
CASSVGASGIADTQYF	TGTGCCAGCAGTGTGGGGGCTAGCGGGATTGCAGATACGCAGTATTTT	few	TRBJ2-3	TRBV6-1	TRBD2
CASSPIPPGGTTYEQYF	TGTGCCAGCTCACCCATTCCCCCCGGAGGGACGACCTACGAGCAGTACTTC	few	TRBJ2-7	TRBV18	NA
CASSSGTGGVQPQHF	TGCGCCAGCAGCTCAGGGACAGGGGGTGTTCAGCCCCAGCATTTT	many	TRBJ1-5	TRBV5-1	TRBD1
CASSPAGGRTYEQYF	TGTGCCAGCAGCCCGGCGGGCGGGAGGACCTACGAGCAGTACTTC	many	TRBJ2-7	TRBV7-9	TRBD2
CASNDRGREQYF	TGTGCCAGCAACGACAGGGGTCGCGAGCAGTACTTC	many	TRBJ2-7	TRBV6-1	TRBD1
CSAASPGAAGTQYF	TGCAGTGCCGCTAGCCCGGGGGCCGCAGGGACCCAGTACTTC	many	TRBJ2-5	TRBV20-1	NA
CASSAFPGTSGNTIYF	TGTGCCAGCAGCGCCTTTCCTGGGACATCTGGAAACACCATATATTTT	many	TRBJ1-3	TRBV9	NA